The T cell receptor beta chain under discussion was sequenced for a study of blood T cell repertoires in COVID-19. Study information: The origin of the acute and convalescent COVID-19 samples was the United States, Italy and Spain. T cells, B-cell-depleted T cells, or PBMCs provided the cDNA or gDNA that served as material.

The V gene's germline CDR1 is SGHDT and CDR2 YYEEEE. With V trimmed by 0 bases and J by 4 bases, 3 bases remained unmatched. The CDR3 runs to 14 residues. This clone came up a few times. Sequencing used immunoSEQ multiplex PCR; TCRdb keeps in-frame clones, though not all of them. Among about 170,000 clones listed, approximately 84% were seen once. The chain recombines TRBV5-6 with TRBJ1-1; 7 positions match TRBD1. The specimen sequenced was peripheral blood. The sequence was collected from a man aged 35-49 years who had recovered from COVID-19. CDR3 loop: CASSLGTGVTEAFF. In DNA, the CDR3 is TGTGCCAGCAGCTTGGGGACAGGAGTCACTGAAGCTTTCTTT.